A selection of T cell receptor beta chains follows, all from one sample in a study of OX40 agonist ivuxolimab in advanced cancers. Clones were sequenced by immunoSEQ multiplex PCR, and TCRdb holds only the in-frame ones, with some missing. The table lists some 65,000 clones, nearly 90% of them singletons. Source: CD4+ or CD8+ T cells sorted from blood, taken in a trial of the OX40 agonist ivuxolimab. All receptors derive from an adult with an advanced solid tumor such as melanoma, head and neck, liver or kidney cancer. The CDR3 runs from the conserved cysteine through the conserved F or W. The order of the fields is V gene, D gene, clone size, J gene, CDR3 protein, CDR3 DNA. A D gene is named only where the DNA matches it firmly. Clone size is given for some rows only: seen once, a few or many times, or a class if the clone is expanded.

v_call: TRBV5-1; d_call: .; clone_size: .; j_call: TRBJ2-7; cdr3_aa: CASSPGTAQYEQYF; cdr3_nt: TGCGCCAGCAGCCCCGGGACGGCACAATACGAGCAGTACTTC
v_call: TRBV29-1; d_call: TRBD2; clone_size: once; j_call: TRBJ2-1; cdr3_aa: CSVEVRPSGASSYNEQFF; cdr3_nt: TGCAGCGTTGAAGTTAGGCCTAGCGGAGCGAGCTCCTACAATGAGCAGTTCTTC
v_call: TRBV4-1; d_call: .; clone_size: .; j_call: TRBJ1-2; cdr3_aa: CASSPLGSTLANYGYTF; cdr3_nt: TGCGCCAGCAGCCCCCTAGGTTCCACCTTAGCTAACTATGGCTACACCTTC
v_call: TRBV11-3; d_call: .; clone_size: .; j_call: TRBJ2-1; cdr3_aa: CASSPSPTGGSNNEQFF; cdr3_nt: TGTGCCAGCAGCCCCTCCCCGACGGGTGGCTCTAACAATGAGCAGTTCTTC
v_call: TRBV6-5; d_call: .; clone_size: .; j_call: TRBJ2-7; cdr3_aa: CASSYSWGYEQYF; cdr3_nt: TGTGCCAGCAGTTACTCTTGGGGCTACGAGCAGTACTTC
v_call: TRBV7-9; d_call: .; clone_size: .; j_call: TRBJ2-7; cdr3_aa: CASSSSTGYEQYF; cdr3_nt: TGTGCCAGCAGCTCCTCGACAGGTTACGAGCAGTACTTC
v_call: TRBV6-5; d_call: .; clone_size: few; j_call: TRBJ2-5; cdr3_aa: CASSWGDSFDQETQYF; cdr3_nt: TGTGCCAGCAGTTGGGGGGACAGCTTCGACCAAGAGACCCAGTACTTC
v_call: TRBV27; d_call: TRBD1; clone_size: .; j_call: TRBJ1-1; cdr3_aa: CASSPRQGWSTEAFF; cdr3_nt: TGTGCCAGCAGTCCGCGACAGGGGTGGAGCACTGAAGCTTTCTTT
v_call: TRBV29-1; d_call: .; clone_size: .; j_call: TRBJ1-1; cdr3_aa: CSVEPTGMNTEAFF; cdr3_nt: TGCAGCGTTGAACCGACAGGAATGAACACTGAAGCTTTCTTT
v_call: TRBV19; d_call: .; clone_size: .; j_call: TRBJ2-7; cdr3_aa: CASSIDLGTYEQYF; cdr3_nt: TGTGCCAGTAGTATAGATCTCGGCACCTACGAGCAGTACTTC
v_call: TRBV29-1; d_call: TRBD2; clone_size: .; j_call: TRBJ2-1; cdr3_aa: CSVAGTSGFNEQFF; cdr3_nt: TGCAGCGTTGCCGGGACTAGCGGGTTCAATGAGCAGTTCTTC
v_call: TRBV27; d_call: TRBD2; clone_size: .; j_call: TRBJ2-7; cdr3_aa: CASSLSRRGGAEQYF; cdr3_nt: TGTGCCAGCAGTTTATCAAGGCGGGGAGGGGCCGAGCAGTACTTC
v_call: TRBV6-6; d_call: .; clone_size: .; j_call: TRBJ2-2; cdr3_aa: CASSYSAGYGELFF; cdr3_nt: TGTGCCAGCAGTTACTCGGCGGGTTACGGGGAGCTGTTTTTT
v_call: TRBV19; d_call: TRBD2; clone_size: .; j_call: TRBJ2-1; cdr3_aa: CASSIEAGLGRSYNEQFF; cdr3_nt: TGTGCCAGTAGTATAGAAGCGGGATTAGGGCGCTCCTACAATGAGCAGTTCTTC
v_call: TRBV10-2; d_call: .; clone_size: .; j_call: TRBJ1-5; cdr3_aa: CASSETGSYSNQPQHF; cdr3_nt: TGCGCCAGCAGTGAAACAGGTAGCTATAGCAATCAGCCCCAGCATTTT
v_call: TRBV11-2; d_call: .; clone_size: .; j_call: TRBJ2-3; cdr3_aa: CASSWGRGDTQYF; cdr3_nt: TGTGCCAGCTCATGGGGAAGGGGGGATACGCAGTATTTT
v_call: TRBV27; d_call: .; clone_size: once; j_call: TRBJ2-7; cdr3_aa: CASSSETYSYEQYF; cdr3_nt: TGTGCCAGCAGTTCGGAGACATACTCCTACGAGCAGTACTTC
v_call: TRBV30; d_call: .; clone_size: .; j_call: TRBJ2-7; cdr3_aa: CACFLGPSSYEQYF; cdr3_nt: TGTGCCTGCTTCCTGGGCCCAAGCTCCTACGAGCAGTACTTC
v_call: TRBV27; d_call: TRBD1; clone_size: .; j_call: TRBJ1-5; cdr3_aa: CASSGETGVGQPQHF; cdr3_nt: TGTGCCAGCAGTGGGGAGACAGGGGTGGGTCAGCCCCAGCATTTT
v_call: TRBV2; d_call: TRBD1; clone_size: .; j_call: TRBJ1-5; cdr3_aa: CASRAGQFSNQPQHF; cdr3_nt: TGTGCCAGCAGGGCGGGACAGTTCAGCAATCAGCCCCAGCATTTT
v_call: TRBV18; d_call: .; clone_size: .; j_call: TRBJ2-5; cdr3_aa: CASSPEVGWPNKETQYF; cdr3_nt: TGTGCCAGCTCACCCGAAGTAGGATGGCCAAATAAAGAGACCCAGTACTTC